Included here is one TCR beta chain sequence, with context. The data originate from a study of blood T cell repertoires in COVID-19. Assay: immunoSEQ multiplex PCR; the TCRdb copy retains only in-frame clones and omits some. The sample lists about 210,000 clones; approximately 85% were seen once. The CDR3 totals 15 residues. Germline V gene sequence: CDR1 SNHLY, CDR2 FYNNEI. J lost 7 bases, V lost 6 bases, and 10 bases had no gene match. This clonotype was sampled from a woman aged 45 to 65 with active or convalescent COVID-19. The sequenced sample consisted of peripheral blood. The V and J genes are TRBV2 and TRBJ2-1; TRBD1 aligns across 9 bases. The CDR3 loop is CASSETGGILNEQFF. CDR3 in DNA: TGTGCCAGCAGCGAGACAGGGGGGATACTGAATGAGCAGTTCTTC.